The clone carrying this T cell receptor (beta chain) was detected a few times. No antigen is known for it. This record comes from a study of Graves' ophthalmopathy and Graves' hyperthyroidism. The wider study: Ahead of any treatment, peripheral blood was obtained at the initial diagnosis. Study-level findings and limits: Blood also held most thyroid clonotypes expanded above 0.001 frequency.

The study amplified TCR beta CDR3 regions using RNA transcripts. The library came from an HTBI-primed first-round RT-PCR and a second-round multiplex PCR. TCRdb re-derived calls from the multiplex PCR reads in MiXCR, one entry per CDR3 protein. The sample has 200,000 to 250,000 distinct CDR3 sequences; 45% are singletons. CDR3 length: 16 residues. Between the trimmed V and J ends, which lost 2 bases and 7 bases, there was a span of 23 bases. Germline V gene sequence: CDR1 DFQATT, CDR2 SNEGSKA (reference sequence). Ophthalmopathic donors had moderate-to-severe activity, CAS ≥3 and NOSPECS ≥4, with disease that had lasted under 3 months. As the starting material, over 9 ml of fresh peripheral blood yielded the PBMCs.

The source material was peripheral blood. The origin of this receptor is an adult man with Graves' ophthalmopathy. The V gene is TRBV20-1, the J gene TRBJ1-2; D is undetermined. The CDR3 spells CSARSPAEGGWSGYTF. CDR3 coding DNA: TGCAGTGCTAGATCCCCAGCGGAGGGAGGCTGGAGTGGCTACACCTTC.